This TCR beta chain emerged from a study of CD8 T cells in ankylosing spondylitis. Broader study findings: Seven to nine highly homologous variants made up a TCR beta motif that seemed to typify ankylosing spondylitis blood. Significant enrichment of disease-linked clones was reportedly seen in matched ankylosing spondylitis synovial fluid.

TCRdb reprocessed the 5' RACE reads via MiXCR and lists one record per CDR3 protein. The sample comprises about 540,000 distinct CDR3 sequences, approximately 12% of which are singletons, and almost 7% rests with the top ten. As for this clonotype: The antigen is not known.

Sequenced material: blood, either unsorted or a sorted T cell fraction (not recorded which). This receptor was obtained from a male donor with ankylosing spondylitis.

CDR3 in DNA: TGTGCCAGCAGCCCCCAGGGACAGACTCCCAATGAGCAGTTCTTC. Amino acids: CASSPQGQTPNEQFF. The V call is TRBV11-2, the J call TRBJ2-1, with 7 bases fitting TRBD1. The CDR3 runs 15 residues. The V segment lost 5 bases and the J segment 6 bases; nucleotides outside the gene matches: 10. Germline V gives CDR1 SGHAT, CDR2 FQNNGV.